This T cell receptor beta chain emerged from a study of T cells in Graves' hyperthyroidism and ophthalmopathy. Study results and caveats: A model using 13 V-J features told ophthalmopathy apart from stable hyperthyroidism. Ophthalmopathy prediction by the model preceded onset by a median about 6.5 months.

The CDR3 sequence is 15 residues long. Germline assignment: CDR1 SGDLS and CDR2 YYNGEE. V shed 1 base and J shed 6 bases, with 17 bases lying between them. Researchers took RNA transcripts and amplified the TCR beta CDR3 regions from them. The TCR CDR3 first-round RT-PCR relied on the HTBI primer set. One entry per CDR3 protein, called by TCRdb with MiXCR from the multiplex PCR reads. The sample holds about 360,000 distinct CDR3 sequences, 13% seen once. If no ophthalmopathy progression occurred within 18 months, Graves' hyperthyroidism was stable. Diagnosis of hyperthyroidism was new in patients aged 18 to 65, and its duration was under 2 months. This clonotype was counted only a few times. Its antigen is not known.

The chain links TRBV9 to TRBJ2-7, with no clear D. The origin of this receptor is a woman aged 18-30 years with Graves' hyperthyroidism. Sequencing input: blood. CDR3 sequence reads: CASSVRIPRTCEQYF. CDR3 DNA: TGTGCCAGCAGCGTAAGGATCCCGCGTACCTGCGAGCAGTACTTC. Full variable domain (outside the CDR3, taken from reference TRBV9 and TRBJ2-7): DSGVTQTPKHLITATGQRVTLRCSPRSGDLSVYWYQQSLDQGLQFLIQYYNGEERAKGNILERFSAQQFPDLHSELNLSSLELGDSALYFCASSVRIPRTCEQYFGPGTRLTVT.